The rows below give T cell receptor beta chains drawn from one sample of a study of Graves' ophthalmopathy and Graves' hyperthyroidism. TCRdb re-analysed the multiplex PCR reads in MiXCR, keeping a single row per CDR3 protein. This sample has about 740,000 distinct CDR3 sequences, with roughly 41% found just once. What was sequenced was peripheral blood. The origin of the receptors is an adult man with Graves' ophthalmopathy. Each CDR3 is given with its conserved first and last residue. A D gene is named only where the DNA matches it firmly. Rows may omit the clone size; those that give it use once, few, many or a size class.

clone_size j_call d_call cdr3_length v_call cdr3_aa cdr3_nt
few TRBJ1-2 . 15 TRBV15 CATSSESATSYGYTF TGTGCCACCAGCAGTGAAAGCGCCACCAGCTATGGCTACACCTTC
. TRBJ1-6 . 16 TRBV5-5 CASSLTPSSYNSPLHF TGTGCCAGCAGCTTGACACCGAGCTCCTATAATTCACCCCTCCACTTT
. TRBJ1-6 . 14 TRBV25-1 CASTGGLFNSPLHF TGTGCCAGCACGGGGGGATTGTTTAATTCACCCCTCCACTTT
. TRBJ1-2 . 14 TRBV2 CASSSTGSRYGYTF TGTGCCAGCAGCTCGACCGGGTCGCGCTATGGCTACACCTTC
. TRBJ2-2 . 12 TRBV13 CASSVITGELFF TGTGCCAGCAGCGTGATAACCGGGGAGCTGTTTTTT
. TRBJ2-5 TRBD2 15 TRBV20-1 CSADKTSGQWETQYF TGCAGTGCGGACAAGACTAGCGGGCAGTGGGAGACCCAGTACTTC
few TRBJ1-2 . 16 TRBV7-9 CASSLGTGYLNYGYTF TGTGCCAGCAGCTTAGGTACGGGATACCTTAACTATGGCTACACCTTC
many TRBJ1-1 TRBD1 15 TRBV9 CASSDETGRNTEAFF TGTGCCAGCAGCGACGAGACAGGGCGAAACACTGAAGCTTTCTTT
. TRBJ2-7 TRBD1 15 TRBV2 CASSVGGTGWHEQYF TGTGCCAGCAGCGTAGGCGGGACAGGGTGGCACGAGCAGTACTTC
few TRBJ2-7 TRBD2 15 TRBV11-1 CASSATSVASYEQYF TGTGCCAGCAGCGCTACTAGCGTCGCCTCCTACGAGCAGTACTTC
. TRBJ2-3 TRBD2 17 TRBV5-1 CASSLEGSGVVADTQYF TGCGCCAGCAGCTTGGAGGGTAGCGGGGTTGTAGCTGATACGCAGTATTTT
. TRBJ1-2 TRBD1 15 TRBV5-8 CASSGGQRSLYGYTF TGTGCCAGCAGCGGGGGACAGCGCTCCCTTTATGGCTACACCTTC
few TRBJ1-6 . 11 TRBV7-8 CAISVRPPLHF TGTGCCATCTCGGTCAGGCCTCCCCTCCACTTT
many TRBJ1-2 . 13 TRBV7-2 CASSFPSRYGYTF TGTGCCAGCAGCTTTCCGTCTCGGTATGGCTACACCTTC
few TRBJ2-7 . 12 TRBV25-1 CASSDSAYEQYF TGTGCCAGCAGTGATAGTGCCTACGAGCAGTACTTC
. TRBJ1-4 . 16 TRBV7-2 CASSNAAVGGREKLFF TGTGCCAGCAGCAACGCAGCTGTGGGGGGGCGAGAAAAACTGTTTTTT
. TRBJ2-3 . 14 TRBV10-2 CASSETLQSDTQYF TGTGCCAGCAGTGAAACATTGCAGTCAGATACGCAGTATTTT
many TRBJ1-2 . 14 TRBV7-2 CASRLIAGLGGYTF TGTGCCAGCAGACTTATAGCAGGGTTAGGCGGCTACACCTTC
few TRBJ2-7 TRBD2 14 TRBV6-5 CASRGLAGGYEQYF TGTGCCAGCAGGGGACTAGCGGGAGGGTACGAGCAGTACTTC
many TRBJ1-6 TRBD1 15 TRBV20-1 CSAAGRGRPNSPLHF TGCAGTGCCGCCGGGAGGGGGCGTCCTAATTCACCCCTCCACTTT
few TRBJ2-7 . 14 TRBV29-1 CSVELAGTPYEQYF TGCAGCGTTGAACTGGCGGGGACCCCCTACGAGCAGTACTTC
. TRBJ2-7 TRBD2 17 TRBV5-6 CASSLLLAELTAYEQYF TGTGCCAGCAGCTTGTTGCTAGCGGAGCTGACGGCCTACGAGCAGTACTTC
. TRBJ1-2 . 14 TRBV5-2 CASSLIGARWGYTF TGTGCCAGCAGCTTGATCGGGGCTCGGTGGGGCTACACCTTC
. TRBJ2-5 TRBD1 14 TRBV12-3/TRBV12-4 CASSYRGYQETQYF TGTGCCAGCAGTTACAGGGGATACCAAGAGACCCAGTACTTC
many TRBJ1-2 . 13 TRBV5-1 CASSFRNNYGYTF TGCGCCAGCAGCTTTCGGAATAACTATGGCTACACCTTC
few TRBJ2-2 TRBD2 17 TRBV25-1 CASSDRTSGRAAGELFF TGTGCCAGCAGCGACCGGACTAGCGGGAGGGCCGCCGGGGAGCTGTTTTTT
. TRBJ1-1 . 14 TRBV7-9 CASSHSSGGTEAFF TGTGCCAGCAGCCATAGTTCCGGAGGCACTGAAGCTTTCTTT
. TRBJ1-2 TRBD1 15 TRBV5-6 CASSPLDRGGYGYTF TGTGCCAGCAGCCCCCTAGACAGGGGTGGCTATGGCTACACCTTC
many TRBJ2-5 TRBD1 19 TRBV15 CATSRVGEGGTGARETQYF TGTGCCACCAGCAGAGTGGGAGAAGGAGGGACAGGGGCTCGAGAGACCCAGTACTTC
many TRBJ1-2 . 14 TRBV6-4 CASSDSQGVYGYTF TGTGCCAGCAGTGACTCCCAGGGTGTCTATGGCTACACCTTC
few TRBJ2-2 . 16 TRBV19 CASSPLGRDFTGELFF TGTGCCAGTAGTCCCCTAGGGCGGGACTTCACCGGGGAGCTGTTTTTT
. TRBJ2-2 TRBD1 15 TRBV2 CASTRDRSNTGELFF TGTGCCAGCACCAGGGACAGGTCGAACACCGGGGAGCTGTTTTTT
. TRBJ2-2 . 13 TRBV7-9 CASSLSWTGELFF TGTGCCAGCAGCTTGTCATGGACCGGGGAGCTGTTTTTT
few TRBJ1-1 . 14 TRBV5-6 CASSYRGTAPEAFF TGTGCCAGCAGCTACCGGGGGACGGCCCCTGAAGCTTTCTTT
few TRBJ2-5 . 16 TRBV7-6 CASSLPLQRRGETQYF TGTGCCAGCAGCTTACCCCTCCAGCGTAGGGGGGAGACCCAGTACTTC
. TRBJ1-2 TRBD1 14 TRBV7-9 CASSLTGGAYGYTF TGTGCCAGCAGCTTGACAGGGGGTGCTTATGGCTACACCTTC
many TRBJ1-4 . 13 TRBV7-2 CASSVGMGEKLFF TGTGCCAGCAGCGTAGGAATGGGCGAAAAACTGTTTTTT
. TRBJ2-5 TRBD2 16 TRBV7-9 CVSSLTGGSRGETQYF TGTGTCAGCAGCTTAACAGGCGGGAGTCGTGGAGAGACCCAGTACTTC
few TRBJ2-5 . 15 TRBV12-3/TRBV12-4 CASSFRETLGETQYF TGTGCCAGCAGTTTTAGGGAGACCCTCGGGGAGACCCAGTACTTC
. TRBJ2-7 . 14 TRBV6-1 CASSQTGRVYEQYF TGTGCCAGCAGTCAAACAGGGCGAGTCTACGAGCAGTACTTC
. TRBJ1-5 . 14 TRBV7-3 CASRWDDHNQPQHF TGTGCCAGCAGATGGGACGACCACAATCAGCCCCAGCATTTT
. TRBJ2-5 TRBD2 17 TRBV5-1 CASSLSAGVDIQETQYF TGCGCCAGCAGCTTGTCAGCGGGAGTAGATATACAAGAGACCCAGTACTTC
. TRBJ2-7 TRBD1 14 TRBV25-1 CASSARQGAGEQYF TGTGCCAGCAGTGCTCGACAGGGGGCAGGGGAGCAGTACTTC
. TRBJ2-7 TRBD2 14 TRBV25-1 CASSVAGFRYEQYF TGTGCCAGCTCGGTAGCGGGATTTCGTTACGAGCAGTACTTC
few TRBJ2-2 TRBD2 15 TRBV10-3 CAIGLAGEGTGELFF TGTGCCATCGGACTAGCGGGGGAGGGCACCGGGGAGCTGTTTTTT
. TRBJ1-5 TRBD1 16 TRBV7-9 CASRPGTETSNQPQHF TGTGCCAGCAGACCCGGGACAGAAACTAGCAATCAGCCCCAGCATTTT
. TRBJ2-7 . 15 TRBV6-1 CASSRGGSYGYEQYF TGTGCCAGCAGCCGGGGTGGTAGCTATGGCTACGAGCAGTACTTC
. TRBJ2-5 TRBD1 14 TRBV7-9 CASSLSHRGETQYF TGTGCCAGCAGTTTAAGTCACAGGGGAGAGACCCAGTACTTC
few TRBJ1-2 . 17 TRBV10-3 CASSYSKAGNNQDGYTF TGTGCCAGCAGTTACTCGAAAGCCGGGAATAATCAGGATGGCTACACCTTC
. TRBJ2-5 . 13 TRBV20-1 CSARLGPQETQYF TGCAGTGCACGCCTGGGCCCACAAGAGACCCAGTACTTC
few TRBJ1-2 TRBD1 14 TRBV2 CASSRDRENYGYTF TGTGCCAGCAGTCGGGACAGGGAAAACTATGGCTACACCTTC
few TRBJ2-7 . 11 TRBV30 CAWAGVYEQYF TGTGCCTGGGCCGGTGTCTACGAGCAGTACTTC
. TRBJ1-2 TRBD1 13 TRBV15 CATSPGTAYDYTF TGTGCCACCAGCCCCGGGACAGCCTATGACTACACCTTC
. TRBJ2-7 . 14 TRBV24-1 CASSLLGGGNEQYF TGTGCCAGCAGTTTATTGGGGGGCGGGAACGAGCAGTACTTC
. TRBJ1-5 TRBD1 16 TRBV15 CASSQDGGQGYQPQHF TGTGCCAGCAGCCAAGACGGGGGACAGGGTTATCAGCCCCAGCATTTT
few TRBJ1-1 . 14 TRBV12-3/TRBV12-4 CASSFSGMNTEAFF TGTGCCAGCAGTTTTTCAGGGATGAACACTGAAGCTTTCTTT